These T cell receptor beta chains were read from a single sample in a study of CD8 T cells in ankylosing spondylitis. TCRdb re-analysed the 5' RACE reads in MiXCR, keeping a single row per CDR3 protein. This table has about 160,000 distinct CDR3 sequences, around a tenth appearing once. Sequencing used blood, either unsorted or a sorted T cell fraction (not recorded which). Receptors originate from a female donor with ankylosing spondylitis or in good health (not recorded which). The CDR3 runs from the conserved cysteine through the conserved F or W.

V,J,length,CDR3
TRBV20-1,TRBJ2-5,12,CSPTRAQETQYF
TRBV6-5,TRBJ2-5,12,CASSSKQETQYF
TRBV29-1,TRBJ2-7,12,CSATQGAYEQYF
TRBV9,TRBJ2-1,17,CASSPFGTSGGAGEQFF
TRBV7-9,TRBJ2-1,16,CASSLFHGRANNEQFF
TRBV28,TRBJ1-1,12,CATDRGLTEAFF
TRBV9,TRBJ1-6,13,CASSPTGNSPLHF
TRBV2,TRBJ1-3,16,CASRSRSGRSGNTIYF
TRBV9,TRBJ2-7,16,CASSPSWKTSPYEQYF
TRBV9,TRBJ2-7,14,CASSVSRDPGEQYF
TRBV7-2,TRBJ2-1,16,CASTGDRGISYNEQFF
TRBV24-1,TRBJ2-5,15,CATSDLRDSQETQYF
TRBV4-3,TRBJ2-7,15,CASSQDSGGTGEQYF
TRBV6-2/TRBV6-3,TRBJ1-5,15,CASNIFGDPNQPQHF
TRBV11-2,TRBJ2-7,13,CASSLGGKYEQYF
TRBV12-5,TRBJ2-3,12,CASGLGADTQYF
TRBV27,TRBJ2-7,15,CASSLSVPEFYEQYF
TRBV7-2,TRBJ2-7,15,CASSYPGQGSYEQYF
TRBV7-6,TRBJ1-1,13,CASSLARGSEAFF
TRBV13,TRBJ2-7,15,CASSLRAGGSYEQYF
TRBV4-3,TRBJ2-3,16,CASSQGTSGSTDTQYF